This T cell receptor (beta chain) was found in a study of T-cell reconstitution after alpha-beta-depleted transplantation in children. V was cut by 3 bases and J by 3 bases, with 12 bases left in between. Germline V CDR1 and CDR2: DFQATT, SNEGSKA (reference sequence). This CDR3 is built from 13 residues. Unique molecular identifiers were incorporated when the TCRbeta library was constructed. TCRdb re-derived calls from the PCR reads in MiXCR, one entry per CDR3 protein. Of about 500,000 distinct CDR3 sequences listed, roughly 33% are singletons. The origin of this receptor is a human donor who donated a stem cell graft to a child with aplastic anemia. The chain is built from TRBV20-1 and TRBJ2-7; D is undetermined. Specimen: PBMCs from the stem cell graft donor, collected from the stem cell graft. The CDR3, as DNA: TGCAGTGCTAGTTCTAGTCAGGACTACGAGCAGTACGTC. It is translated as CSASSSQDYEQYV.